The clone carrying this TCR beta chain is classed as medium-sized (0.01 to 0.1%). Its antigen remains unknown. Controls came from buffy coats of healthy blood donors. This record comes from a study of STAT5B mutations in CD4+ large granular lymphocyte leukemia. About the study: The CDR3 'QG' motif was associated with a particular HLA allele among healthy donors. Study-level findings and limits: Main leukemic clonotypes were patient-specific, but roughly 25% appeared at low frequency elsewhere. TRBV06-family usage was enriched in top patient clones (8/27) versus controls (2/35).

Produced via immunoSEQ multiplex PCR; TCRdb's table is partial and in-frame only. The sample lists more than 30,000 clones, roughly nine tenths occurring once. Trimming shortened V by 0 bases and J by 2 bases, and 11 bases separated the two germline ends. The CDR3 is 16 residues long. Germline-derived CDR1 and CDR2 are ENHRY and SYGVKD. The chain combines TRBV10-3 with TRBJ1-5; no definite D call. The TCR sequence derives from a human donor in good health. Sequenced sample: CD4+ T cells from blood buffy coats. The DNA for the CDR3 is TGTGCCATCAGTGAGTCGCCTAGTAGGGGCAATCAGCCCCAGCATTTT. Its protein product is CAISESPSRGNQPQHF.